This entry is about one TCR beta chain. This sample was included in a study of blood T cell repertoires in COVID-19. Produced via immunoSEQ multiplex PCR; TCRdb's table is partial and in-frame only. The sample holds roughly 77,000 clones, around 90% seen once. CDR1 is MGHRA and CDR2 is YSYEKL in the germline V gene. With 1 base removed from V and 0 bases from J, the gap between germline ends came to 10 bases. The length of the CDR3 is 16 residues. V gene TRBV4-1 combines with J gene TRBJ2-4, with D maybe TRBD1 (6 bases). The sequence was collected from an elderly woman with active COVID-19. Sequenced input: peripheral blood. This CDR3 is CASSQGTDLAKNIQYF. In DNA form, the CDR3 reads TGCGCCAGCAGCCAAGGGACAGATCTAGCCAAAAACATTCAGTACTTC.